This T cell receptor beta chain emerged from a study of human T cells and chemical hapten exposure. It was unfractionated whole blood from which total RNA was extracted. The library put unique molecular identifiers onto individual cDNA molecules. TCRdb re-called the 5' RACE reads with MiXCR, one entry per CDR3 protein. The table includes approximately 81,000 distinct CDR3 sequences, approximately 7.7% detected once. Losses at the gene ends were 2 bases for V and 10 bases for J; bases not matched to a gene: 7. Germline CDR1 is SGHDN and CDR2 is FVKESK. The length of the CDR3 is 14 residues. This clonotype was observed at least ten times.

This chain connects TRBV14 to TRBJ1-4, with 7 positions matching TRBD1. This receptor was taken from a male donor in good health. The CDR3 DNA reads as TGTGCCAGCAGCCAAACAGGGGAAGTGACAAAACTGTTTTTT. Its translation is CASSQTGEVTKLFF. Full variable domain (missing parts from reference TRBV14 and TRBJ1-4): EAGVTQFPSHSVIEKGQTVTLRCDPISGHDNLYWYRRVMGKEIKFLLHFVKESKQDESGMPNNRFLAERTGGTYSTLKVQPAELEDSGVYFCASSQTGEVTKLFFGSGTQLSVL.